This TCR beta chain was observed in a study of PD-L1 blockade in urothelial cancer. Study-level background: Analysis of the blood was performed 3 weeks (second dose) and 6 weeks after treatment start. Counts from blood samples showed a median of about 150,000 T cells.

The CDR3 is made up of 15 amino acids. In germline, CDR1 is MGHRA, CDR2 YSYEKL. Trimming pared 2 bases from V and 9 bases from J, leaving 17 bases between. Time point described: peripheral blood 6 weeks after treatment start. Every patient provided from 1 to 8 samples, collected pretreatment and on-treatment. Here immunoSEQ multiplex PCR was the method, and the copy in TCRdb shows in-frame clones only, minus some. This table holds about 50,000 clones, around 90% found once. The receptor comes from a man aged 55 to 69 with urothelial cancer. V usage is TRBV4-1 and J usage is TRBJ1-3, with a weak D call TRBD1 (5 bases). The sequences come from PBMCs, collected around atezolizumab (anti-PD-L1) treatment. DNA for the CDR3: TGCGCCAGCAGCCAAACGGGACTTCGGGAGGGCACCATATATTTT. The encoded protein is CASSQTGLREGTIYF.